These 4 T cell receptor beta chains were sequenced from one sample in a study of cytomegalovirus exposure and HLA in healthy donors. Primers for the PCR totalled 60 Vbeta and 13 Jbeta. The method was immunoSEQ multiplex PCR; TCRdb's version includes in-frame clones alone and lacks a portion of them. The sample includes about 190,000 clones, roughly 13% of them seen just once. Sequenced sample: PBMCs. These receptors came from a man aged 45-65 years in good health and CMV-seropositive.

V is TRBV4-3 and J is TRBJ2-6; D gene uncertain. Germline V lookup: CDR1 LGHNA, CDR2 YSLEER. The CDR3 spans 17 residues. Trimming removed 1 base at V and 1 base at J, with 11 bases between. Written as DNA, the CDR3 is TGCGCCAGCAGCCAAGGAGTACAGCCTTCTGGGGCCAACGTCCTGACTTTC. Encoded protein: CASSQGVQPSGANVLTF.

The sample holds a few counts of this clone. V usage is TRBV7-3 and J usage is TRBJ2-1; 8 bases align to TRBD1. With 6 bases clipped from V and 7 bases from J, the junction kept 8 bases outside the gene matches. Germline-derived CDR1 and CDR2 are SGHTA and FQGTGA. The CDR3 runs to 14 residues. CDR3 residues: CASSRPGGANEQFF. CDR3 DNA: TGTGCCAGCAGTCGGCCAGGGGGCGCGAATGAGCAGTTCTTC.

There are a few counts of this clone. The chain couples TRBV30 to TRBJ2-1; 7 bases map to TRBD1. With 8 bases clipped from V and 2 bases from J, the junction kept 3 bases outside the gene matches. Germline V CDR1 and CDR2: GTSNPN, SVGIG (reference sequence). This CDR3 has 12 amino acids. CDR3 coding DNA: TGTGCCGCCGGGACAGCCTACAATGAGCAGTTCTTC. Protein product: CAAGTAYNEQFF.

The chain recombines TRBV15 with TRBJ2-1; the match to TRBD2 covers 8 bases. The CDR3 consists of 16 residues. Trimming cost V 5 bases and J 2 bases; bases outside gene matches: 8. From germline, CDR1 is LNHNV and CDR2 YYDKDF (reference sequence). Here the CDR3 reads CATSREGTRTYNEQFF. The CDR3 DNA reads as TGTGCCACCAGCCGGGAGGGGACTAGAACCTACAATGAGCAGTTCTTC.